A selection of T cell receptor beta chains follows, all from one sample in a study of T-cell memory formation after mild COVID-19. TCRdb analysed the 5' RACE reads with MiXCR anew, one entry per CDR3 protein. The top ten hold 2.1% of the sample, which has under 250,000 distinct CDR3 sequences, just over 15% seen once. Sequencing input: PBMCs or a T cell subset sorted from them (not recorded which). All receptors derive from an adult woman who had mild COVID-19 (a few samples of this study predate the infection). Cell type and time point are not known. CDR3s include the opening cysteine and the closing phenylalanine or tryptophan. A D gene is named only where the DNA matches it firmly.

TRBJ1-1 TRBD1 TRBV20-1 CSARTGGLTEAFF
TRBJ1-1 - TRBV24-1 CATSQGLDTEAFF
TRBJ2-3 TRBD2 TRBV5-1 CASSLVSGGTYTQYF
TRBJ2-7 TRBD2 TRBV28 CASSLGGTQSNYF
TRBJ2-5 - TRBV6-2/TRBV6-3 CASTDPRGQSSLQETQYF
TRBJ1-1 - TRBV27 CASSSSRVNTEAFF
TRBJ1-1 TRBD1 TRBV12-3/TRBV12-4 CASSAGTAAEAFF
TRBJ2-7 TRBD2 TRBV15 CATSRDKGLVQMSSYEQYF
TRBJ1-2 - TRBV29-1 CSVEDRVGYTF
TRBJ2-1 TRBD2 TRBV5-1 CASSLGASGSHNEQFF
TRBJ1-5 TRBD1 TRBV25-1 CASSEYISDRGFQPQHF
TRBJ1-2 - TRBV20-1 CSARDSLTVGYTF
TRBJ2-7 - TRBV6-1 CASSGGLANYYEQYF
TRBJ2-3 - TRBV19 CASRQGRADTQYF
TRBJ1-5 - TRBV4-3 CASSQDYGGYQPQHF
TRBJ2-3 - TRBV29-1 CSVRYAPSTDTQYF
TRBJ2-5 TRBD1 TRBV5-7 CASSLGTGSEETQYF
TRBJ2-5 - TRBV3-1 CASSLWIQETQYF
TRBJ2-3 TRBD2 TRBV7-3 CASSRTSGDTQYF
TRBJ2-5 TRBD1 TRBV5-1 CASSSNRGQVETQYF
TRBJ2-1 TRBD2 TRBV4-1 CASSRGGGLAVYNEQFF
TRBJ2-1 TRBD1 TRBV12-3/TRBV12-4 CASSLSRGRQFF
TRBJ2-7 - TRBV20-1 CSANRGLEDRSYEQYF
TRBJ2-5 - TRBV12-3/TRBV12-4 CASSLGGVETQYF
TRBJ1-1 TRBD1 TRBV18 CASSQGQGATEAFF
TRBJ2-7 TRBD2 TRBV30 CAWSKDSGGYEQYF
TRBJ1-1 - TRBV5-5 CASSFPQTGNTEAFF
TRBJ2-2 TRBD2 TRBV6-1 CASSERGGSTGELFF
TRBJ2-3 - TRBV18 CASSPGSPRDTQYF
TRBJ2-7 TRBD1 TRBV30 CAWKEPGQSSGQYF
TRBJ2-2 - TRBV19 CASRRDGTNTGELFF
TRBJ1-2 TRBD1 TRBV6-6 CASSLDRGNGYTF
TRBJ2-2 TRBD1 TRBV9 CASSVGTAVTGELFF
TRBJ2-7 - TRBV7-8 CASSLVLLLGDEQYF
TRBJ2-7 TRBD1 TRBV24-1 CATSEWTGSSYEQYF
TRBJ1-2 TRBD1 TRBV4-3 CASSQPDRDNYGYTF
TRBJ1-1 - TRBV5-1 CASSSLPGGTEAFF
TRBJ2-2 - TRBV5-5 CASSLEVGTGELFF
TRBJ2-1 - TRBV20-1 CSAQEGVAYNEQFF
TRBJ2-1 TRBD1 TRBV24-1 CATSDLQTGGYNEQFF
TRBJ1-5 - TRBV5-6 CASSRRTANQPQHF
TRBJ2-3 TRBD2 TRBV15 CATSRARAVAGMGADTQYF
TRBJ1-2 - TRBV11-3 CASSLVPPRGRVNGYTF